This T cell receptor beta chain was obtained from a study of cytomegalovirus exposure and HLA in healthy donors. Amplification used 60 Vbeta primers and 13 Jbeta primers. Sequencing used immunoSEQ multiplex PCR; TCRdb keeps in-frame clones, though not all of them. This table has about 140,000 clones, more than 75% appearing once. Points on this clone: Its antigen is currently unknown.

Study results and caveats: In an earlier analysis, about 87% or about 30%: the productive usage of most TCR beta V segments. TCR beta sequences numbering around 15,000 were associated with HLA alleles at 0.05 false discovery rate in a later analysis. In a later analysis, a missense DCLRE1C variant was linked to TCR beta V- and J-gene trimming. Most CMV-associated TCR beta chains appeared HLA-restricted in a later analysis.

The TCR sequence derives from a male donor in good health and CMV-seronegative. The sequenced material came from PBMCs.

CDR3 in DNA: TGTGCCAGCAGTTTGATTAGACAGAACACCGGGGAGCTGTTTTTT. Its protein is CASSLIRQNTGELFF. The V gene is TRBV27, the J gene TRBJ2-2; no definite D call. Trimming removed 3 bases at V and 1 base at J, with 9 bases between. CDR1 is MNHEY and CDR2 is SMNVEV in the germline V gene (reference sequence). The CDR3 spans 15 residues.